Given below is one T cell receptor (beta chain) in context. This sample is drawn from a study of memory CD8 T cells in hepatitis C reinfection. The wider study: A couple of donors resolved primary infection, then developed chronic reinfection. Pre-reinfection sampling occurred 55 to 20 weeks ahead of detected reinfection.

Sequenced by immunoSEQ multiplex PCR; TCRdb stores in-frame clones only, minus some. This table holds 45,000 to 55,000 clones, under 90% found once. Documented time point: pre-reinfection, 55 to 20 weeks before reinfection detection. TCR sequencing was done directly ex vivo on sorted cells, without expansion in vitro. A couple of donors provided sorted CD3+ CD8+ CD45RO- naive CD8 T cells at all three reinfection time points. CDR1 and CDR2 (germline): LNHDA, SQIVND (reference sequence). The CDR3 length is 15 residues. V lost 6 bases and J lost 5; bases outside the gene matches: 8. This TCR came from a man between 18 and 29 years old with hepatitis C virus infection. J is TRBJ2-1 and V is TRBV19; 9 bases agree with TRBD2. Sequenced input: naive CD8+ T cells sorted from blood. Here the CDR3 DNA reads TGTGCCAGTAGCCCCCTGACTAGCGGTAACAATGAGCAGTTCTTC. It is translated as CASSPLTSGNNEQFF.